The rows below give T cell receptor beta chains drawn from one sample of a study of blood T cell repertoires in COVID-19. The method was immunoSEQ multiplex PCR; TCRdb's version includes in-frame clones alone and lacks a portion of them. The profile shows about 180,000 clones, roughly 87% of them singletons. The sample consisted of peripheral blood. These receptors originate from a man aged 18 to 35 who had recovered from COVID-19. CDR3s include the opening cysteine and the closing phenylalanine or tryptophan. Each record gives: clone size, V gene, J gene, D gene, CDR3 DNA, CDR3 protein. The D gene is left open where the match is weak. Part of the rows lack a size; the others show once, few, many or a class for expanded clones.

abundance: .
v_gene: TRBV19
j_gene: TRBJ1-1
d_gene: .
CDR3nt: TGTGCCAGTAGTACAACCTCAACAGGGAACACTGAAGCTTTCTTT
CDR3aa: CASSTTSTGNTEAFF

abundance: .
v_gene: TRBV7-2
j_gene: TRBJ1-4
d_gene: TRBD1
CDR3nt: TGTGCCAGCCGCGACAGGGGGCCCTCCTCAACTAATGAAAAACTGTTTTTT
CDR3aa: CASRDRGPSSTNEKLFF

abundance: .
v_gene: TRBV28
j_gene: TRBJ1-2
d_gene: .
CDR3nt: TGTGCCAGCAGTTTAGAACAGGGTGTCTATGGCTACACCTTC
CDR3aa: CASSLEQGVYGYTF

abundance: .
v_gene: TRBV19
j_gene: TRBJ2-2
d_gene: TRBD2
CDR3nt: TGTGCCAGTAGTCTATCGGGGGGCACCGGGGAGCTGTTTTTT
CDR3aa: CASSLSGGTGELFF

abundance: .
v_gene: TRBV10-3
j_gene: TRBJ2-3
d_gene: .
CDR3nt: TGTGCCATCACTTTGGGCCCATCCACAGATACGCAGTATTTT
CDR3aa: CAITLGPSTDTQYF

abundance: .
v_gene: TRBV10-3
j_gene: TRBJ1-4
d_gene: TRBD1
CDR3nt: TGTGCCATCAGTGAGTCGACAGGGCAACTAAAAAAACTGTTTTTT
CDR3aa: CAISESTGQLKKLFF

abundance: .
v_gene: TRBV20-1
j_gene: TRBJ2-7
d_gene: TRBD1
CDR3nt: TGCAGTGCTAGTAAACAGGGGGCGGACTTCTACGAGCAGTACTTC
CDR3aa: CSASKQGADFYEQYF

abundance: .
v_gene: TRBV3-1/TRBV3-2
j_gene: TRBJ2-5
d_gene: .
CDR3nt: TGTGCCAGCAGCTCCCGGGGGGCGGGGGAGACCCAGTACTTC
CDR3aa: CASSSRGAGETQYF

abundance: few
v_gene: TRBV28
j_gene: TRBJ1-5
d_gene: TRBD1
CDR3nt: TGTGCCAGCACCTACGGGACAGCCGCGGGGCAGCCCCAGCATTTT
CDR3aa: CASTYGTAAGQPQHF

abundance: .
v_gene: TRBV4-2
j_gene: TRBJ2-7
d_gene: TRBD2
CDR3nt: TGTGCCAGCAGCCATACTAGCGACGGGAGTAAAGACGAGCAGTACTTC
CDR3aa: CASSHTSDGSKDEQYF

abundance: .
v_gene: TRBV7-9
j_gene: TRBJ1-5
d_gene: .
CDR3nt: TGTGCCAGCAGCTTAGTGGCCGCAGGGTCAGGCCAGCCCCAGCATTTT
CDR3aa: CASSLVAAGSGQPQHF

abundance: .
v_gene: TRBV5-6
j_gene: TRBJ1-1
d_gene: TRBD1
CDR3nt: TGTGCCAGCAATTCGGGACAGCTGGGCACTGAAGCTTTCTTT
CDR3aa: CASNSGQLGTEAFF

abundance: .
v_gene: TRBV24-1
j_gene: TRBJ1-5
d_gene: TRBD1
CDR3nt: TGTGCCACCAGTGAAGGGCAGGGGGGACAGCCCCAGCATTTT
CDR3aa: CATSEGQGGQPQHF

abundance: .
v_gene: TRBV24-1
j_gene: TRBJ2-7
d_gene: TRBD1
CDR3nt: TGTGCCACCAGTGATCCGGGACAGGGAGTAAACGAGCAGTACTTC
CDR3aa: CATSDPGQGVNEQYF

abundance: .
v_gene: TRBV11-3
j_gene: TRBJ2-1
d_gene: .
CDR3nt: TGTGCCAGCAGCTTAAATGGGGGAGGTTCTTACAATGAGCAGTTCTTC
CDR3aa: CASSLNGGGSYNEQFF

abundance: .
v_gene: TRBV5-8
j_gene: TRBJ1-1
d_gene: .
CDR3nt: TGTGCCGGCCAGACAGGTCGGAAAATGAGGAACACTGAAGCTTTCTTT
CDR3aa: CAGQTGRKMRNTEAFF

abundance: .
v_gene: TRBV9
j_gene: TRBJ2-2
d_gene: .
CDR3nt: TGTGCCAGCAGCGTAGCCGGGAGTAAAACCGGGGAGCTGTTTTTT
CDR3aa: CASSVAGSKTGELFF

abundance: once
v_gene: TRBV6-5
j_gene: TRBJ1-1
d_gene: .
CDR3nt: TGTGCCAGCACCCAATGGGGGGGCACTGAAGCTTTCTTT
CDR3aa: CASTQWGGTEAFF

abundance: .
v_gene: TRBV6-6
j_gene: TRBJ1-1
d_gene: TRBD1
CDR3nt: TGTGCCAGCAGTAAGGGACAGGGGGCACGCGCTGAAGCTTTCTTT
CDR3aa: CASSKGQGARAEAFF

abundance: .
v_gene: TRBV5-1
j_gene: TRBJ1-2
d_gene: TRBD1
CDR3nt: TGCGCCAGCAACCCAGGGGGCAACTATGGCTACACCTTC
CDR3aa: CASNPGGNYGYTF

abundance: .
v_gene: TRBV14
j_gene: TRBJ1-2
d_gene: .
CDR3nt: TGTGCCAGCAGCCAAGAACCAGGGCTCGGCTACACCTTC
CDR3aa: CASSQEPGLGYTF

abundance: .
v_gene: TRBV4-2
j_gene: TRBJ1-5
d_gene: .
CDR3nt: TGTGCCAGCAGCCGTGGGGGGGAGGAGAATCAGCCCCAGCATTTT
CDR3aa: CASSRGGEENQPQHF

abundance: .
v_gene: TRBV15
j_gene: TRBJ2-2
d_gene: TRBD2
CDR3nt: TGTGCCACCAGCAGAGAAGTGGGAGGGCTTACCGGGGAGCTGTTTTTT
CDR3aa: CATSREVGGLTGELFF

abundance: few
v_gene: TRBV9
j_gene: TRBJ2-3
d_gene: .
CDR3nt: TGTGCCAGCAGCGTAGGCCCTGGCCGTACAGCAGATACGCAGTATTTT
CDR3aa: CASSVGPGRTADTQYF

abundance: .
v_gene: TRBV7-2
j_gene: TRBJ1-1
d_gene: .
CDR3nt: TGTGCCAGCACCCGTGGGCCGAACACTGAAGCTTTCTTT
CDR3aa: CASTRGPNTEAFF

abundance: .
v_gene: TRBV13
j_gene: TRBJ1-6
d_gene: .
CDR3nt: TGTGCCAGCAGCTTAGGACAAACCGACTATAATTCACCCCTCCACTTT
CDR3aa: CASSLGQTDYNSPLHF

abundance: .
v_gene: TRBV7-9
j_gene: TRBJ1-2
d_gene: TRBD1
CDR3nt: TGTGCCAGCCTCAACTTTGGACAGGGTGTAGGCTACACCTTC
CDR3aa: CASLNFGQGVGYTF

abundance: .
v_gene: TRBV5-1
j_gene: TRBJ2-7
d_gene: TRBD1
CDR3nt: TGCGCCAGCAGCCAGAAATCCGGGACAGGGTTTGAGCAGTACTTC
CDR3aa: CASSQKSGTGFEQYF

abundance: .
v_gene: TRBV19
j_gene: TRBJ1-4
d_gene: .
CDR3nt: TGTGCCAGTAAACTATGGGCAACTAATGAAAAACTGTTTTTT
CDR3aa: CASKLWATNEKLFF

abundance: .
v_gene: TRBV24-1
j_gene: TRBJ1-1
d_gene: .
CDR3nt: TGTGCCACCAGGCAGGGATCTGAAGCTTTCTTT
CDR3aa: CATRQGSEAFF

abundance: .
v_gene: TRBV24-1
j_gene: TRBJ2-5
d_gene: .
CDR3nt: TGTGCCACCAGTTTAGGGGGGGGGACCCAGTACTTC
CDR3aa: CATSLGGGTQYF

abundance: once
v_gene: TRBV7-9
j_gene: TRBJ2-5
d_gene: TRBD1
CDR3nt: TGTGCCAGCAGCACCGACAGGGCGCGAGGGGAGACCCAGTACTTC
CDR3aa: CASSTDRARGETQYF

abundance: .
v_gene: TRBV5-1
j_gene: TRBJ2-1
d_gene: TRBD2
CDR3nt: TGCGCCAGCAGCACCTTGACTAGCGGGAGGGTCTATGAGCAGTTCTTC
CDR3aa: CASSTLTSGRVYEQFF

abundance: .
v_gene: TRBV9
j_gene: TRBJ2-7
d_gene: TRBD2
CDR3nt: TGTGCCAGCAGCGCCGGACTAGCGGGACTTTCAGAGCAGTACTTC
CDR3aa: CASSAGLAGLSEQYF

abundance: once
v_gene: TRBV3-1/TRBV3-2
j_gene: TRBJ1-2
d_gene: TRBD1
CDR3nt: TGTGCCAGCAGCCAACAGACAGGGGCCTATGGCTACACCTTC
CDR3aa: CASSQQTGAYGYTF

abundance: .
v_gene: TRBV3-1/TRBV3-2
j_gene: TRBJ2-1
d_gene: .
CDR3nt: TGTGCCAGCAGCCCCCCTCGAGGCCATGAGCAGTTCTTC
CDR3aa: CASSPPRGHEQFF

abundance: .
v_gene: TRBV15
j_gene: TRBJ1-3
d_gene: .
CDR3nt: TGTGCCACCAGCAGAGGACAGGTGGTGGGAAACACCATATATTTT
CDR3aa: CATSRGQVVGNTIYF

abundance: few
v_gene: TRBV7-9
j_gene: TRBJ1-6
d_gene: .
CDR3nt: TGTGCCAGCAGCTTAGGCAGATATAATTCACCCCTCCACTTT
CDR3aa: CASSLGRYNSPLHF

abundance: .
v_gene: TRBV28
j_gene: TRBJ1-2
d_gene: .
CDR3nt: TGTGCCAGCAGTTTACAGGGTAATTATGGCTACACCTTC
CDR3aa: CASSLQGNYGYTF

abundance: .
v_gene: TRBV5-1
j_gene: TRBJ2-5
d_gene: .
CDR3nt: TGCGCCAGCAGCTTGATTTCTCAAGAGACCCAGTACTTC
CDR3aa: CASSLISQETQYF

abundance: .
v_gene: TRBV30
j_gene: TRBJ2-2
d_gene: TRBD2
CDR3nt: TGTGCCTGGAGGCCGGGCGGGAGAGGGAAGTTCGGGGAGCTGTTTTTT
CDR3aa: CAWRPGGRGKFGELFF

abundance: few
v_gene: TRBV7-9
j_gene: TRBJ1-1
d_gene: TRBD1
CDR3nt: TGTGCCAGCAGCTTAGCACAGGGGATGGGGGCTGAAGCTTTCTTT
CDR3aa: CASSLAQGMGAEAFF

abundance: .
v_gene: TRBV29-1
j_gene: TRBJ2-1
d_gene: TRBD2
CDR3nt: TGCAGCGTGAGGGGTAGCGGGTCCTACAATGAGCAGTTCTTC
CDR3aa: CSVRGSGSYNEQFF

abundance: .
v_gene: TRBV4-3
j_gene: TRBJ1-4
d_gene: TRBD1
CDR3nt: TGCGCCAGCGGGGGGACAGGGGCCCTGACTAATGAAAAACTGTTTTTT
CDR3aa: CASGGTGALTNEKLFF

abundance: .
v_gene: TRBV9
j_gene: TRBJ2-1
d_gene: TRBD2
CDR3nt: TGTGCCAGCAGCGTAGTGGCGGGAGAAGGAAATGAGCAGTTCTTC
CDR3aa: CASSVVAGEGNEQFF

abundance: .
v_gene: TRBV27
j_gene: TRBJ2-1
d_gene: .
CDR3nt: TGTGCCAGCAGTTTATCAAGCGGGCTAGGTGAGCAGTTCTTC
CDR3aa: CASSLSSGLGEQFF

abundance: .
v_gene: TRBV7-9
j_gene: TRBJ2-3
d_gene: .
CDR3nt: TGTGCCAGCAGCTTAGCGGTGGGAGAGGGCACAGATACGCAGTATTTT
CDR3aa: CASSLAVGEGTDTQYF

abundance: once
v_gene: TRBV7-9
j_gene: TRBJ1-1
d_gene: .
CDR3nt: TGTGCCAGCAGCTCTACCCGGGTAAACACTGAAGCTTTCTTT
CDR3aa: CASSSTRVNTEAFF

abundance: .
v_gene: TRBV5-1
j_gene: TRBJ1-3
d_gene: TRBD1
CDR3nt: TGCGCCAGCAGCGAGAAAAGACAGGGGGCTGGAAACACCATATATTTT
CDR3aa: CASSEKRQGAGNTIYF

abundance: .
v_gene: TRBV27
j_gene: TRBJ2-4
d_gene: TRBD2
CDR3nt: TGTGCCAGCAGTTCCGGGACTAGTGTAAACATTCAGTACTTC
CDR3aa: CASSSGTSVNIQYF

abundance: .
v_gene: TRBV7-9
j_gene: TRBJ1-2
d_gene: .
CDR3nt: TGTGCCAGCACCTCCCGGACCAGGGGAGAGACCCGATATGGCTACACCTTC
CDR3aa: CASTSRTRGETRYGYTF

abundance: .
v_gene: TRBV3-1/TRBV3-2
j_gene: TRBJ2-3
d_gene: .
CDR3nt: TGTGCCAGCAGCCAAGAAGAACGGAGCACAGATACGCAGTATTTT
CDR3aa: CASSQEERSTDTQYF

abundance: .
v_gene: TRBV6-2/TRBV6-3
j_gene: TRBJ2-1
d_gene: .
CDR3nt: TGTGCCAGCAGTTACTCGCCACAACTAGCTACGGTGAATGAGCAGTTCTTC
CDR3aa: CASSYSPQLATVNEQFF

abundance: .
v_gene: TRBV15
j_gene: TRBJ2-3
d_gene: .
CDR3nt: TGTGCCACCAGCAGAGGGCCGACACAACTTACACCAGATACGCAGTATTTT
CDR3aa: CATSRGPTQLTPDTQYF